This TCR beta chain was found in a study of T cells in Graves' hyperthyroidism and ophthalmopathy (dated by TCRdb to about 2019). Describing the broader study: Peripheral blood samples were taken at the time of initial diagnosis, prior to any treatment. TCR Vbeta CDR3 sequencing of roughly 140 peripheral blood samples (approximately 44 ophthalmopathy, 75 to 80 hyperthyroidism and about 17 progressor patients) is reported in the paper. To identify TCR V-J signatures that set the groups apart, the researchers used a discovery cohort of about a hundred patients, made up of roughly 45 with Graves' ophthalmopathy and some 60 with stable Graves' hyperthyroidism. Following sampling, methimazole starting at 30 mg daily was given to hyperthyroidism patients, and high-dose intravenous methylprednisolone was given to ophthalmopathy patients. For training and testing, the 80 to 100 patients in the discovery cohort were randomly divided in a 7:3 ratio. The study also compared thyroid tissue and blood T-cell repertoires from several Graves' hyperthyroidism patients. Prospective prediction of ophthalmopathy was tested in an independent validation cohort consisting of fewer than 20 hyperthyroidism patients and over 15 patients who later progressed to ophthalmopathy.

This clonotype was seen ten or more times. The antigen it binds to is not known. Base qualities are missing; no much larger clone stands one base away. Amplification of TCR beta CDR3 regions was carried out from RNA transcripts. For the first round of RT-PCR on the TCR CDR3, the HTBI primer set was used together with the Qiagen OneStep RT-PCR kit. Libraries were constructed in a second round of multiplex PCR, after which size selection and purification were performed. Paired-end sequencing of the libraries was performed with 100 bp reads on an Illumina HiSeq2000. Processing in the source paper ran as follows. SOAPnuke was used to process the raw data, removing reads that contained adapters or uncalled bases, had a mean Phred below 15, or lacked an exact match to the constant primer or identifier. COPE v1.2.5 was used to merge the high-quality paired reads, and each unique nucleotide sequence was defined as a clonotype. MiTCR v1.1 was used to align clonotypes to the IMGT TRBV, TRBD and TRBJ reference segments. The analysis included only V-J combinations with a frequency above 0.0001, which together covered more than 98% of the repertoires. A TCS score was defined as the ratio of F50 (clonal expansion) to E x V (chaos), with BLOSUM62-based TCRdist applied between CDR3 peptides within each V-J. Welch's t-statistics and random forest reduced 450 to 600 V-J features to roughly 13, which were used in a naive Bayes classifier (R e1071). TCRdb handled the public reads itself, with Q25 trimming in fastp and clone calling in MiXCR, and kept productive beta chains. When rows share a CDR3 protein, they turn into one entry using the most common DNA and genes. What appears here as the V and J calls and clone size reflects TCRdb's work, not the paper's. This sample has about 520,000 distinct CDR3 sequences in its table, and around 22% of those were observed once. 10% to 12% of the sample lies in the top ten.

Results the study describes overall, beyond this receptor: Sample size was not statistically predetermined, and investigators were not blinded to group allocation. In validation, the model predicted progression to ophthalmopathy a median of around six months before onset, with about 71% sensitivity and roughly 72% specificity. A model built on a 13 V-J signature distinguished ophthalmopathy from stable hyperthyroidism, reaching 87.88% sensitivity and 81.08% specificity in cross-validation and 80%/75% in testing. Most expanded thyroid clonotypes (frequency above 0.001) were also detected in blood, a finding suggesting that blood repertoires may reflect thyroid immune responses.

The CDR3, from cysteine to phenylalanine, totals 14 residues. The read is trimmed to its CDR3 DNA, 42 bases read in frame from base 1. Unmatched junction bases come to 5, with V trimmed by 6 bases and J by 7 bases. Taken from the germline V gene, the CDR1 and CDR2 loops are SGHAT and FQNNGV. Ophthalmopathy patients had moderately to severely active disease, with a Clinical Activity Score of 3 or more, a NOSPECS grade of 4 or more, and a disease duration of less than 3 months. Exclusion was applied to patients with uncontrolled infections, other autoimmune diseases, pregnancy or lactation. Diagnoses were established on the basis of clinical symptoms, serum thyroxine and TRAb, thyroid ultrasound, and orbital computed tomography. Ficoll-Paque density gradient centrifugation was used to isolate PBMCs from about 10 ml of fresh peripheral blood. Trizol reagent was used to extract total RNA, and RNA quality was then checked on an Agilent 2100 Bioanalyzer.

Sequencing was done on a sample of blood. The rearrangement joined TRBV11-2 to TRBJ2-7; a stretch of 14 junction bases matches TRBD2. This receptor was obtained from a woman aged 30 to 39 with Graves' ophthalmopathy. DNA sequence: TGTGCCAGCAGGGGACTAGCGGGGGTGAGGGAGCAGTACTTC. This yields the protein CASRGLAGVREQYF.